A selection of T cell receptor beta chains follows, all from one sample in a study of CD8+ T cells in alopecia areata. Clones were read by immunoSEQ multiplex PCR, and TCRdb kept only the in-frame ones, dropping some. The data show 95,000 to 100,000 clones, approximately 66% seen once. The sequences come from CD8+ T cells sorted from blood, collected at week 4, from a patient treated with tofacitinib. Source of these receptors: a human donor with alopecia areata. Each CDR3 is given with its conserved first and last residue. Each record gives: V gene, clone size, J gene, D gene, CDR3 DNA, CDR3 protein. D genes are given only for firm matches. Size is stated for part of the rows, as once, few or many counts, or as a class when the clone is expanded.

TRBV6-5	few	TRBJ1-1	.	TGTGCCAGCAGAGACAGGCCCTTTAATGAAGCTTTCTTT	CASRDRPFNEAFF
TRBV9	.	TRBJ1-2	.	TGTGCCAGCAGCAACACAGAGAACTATGGCTACACCTTC	CASSNTENYGYTF
TRBV4-3	.	TRBJ1-2	TRBD1	TGCGCCAGCAGCCAAGAATCGGTAGGGGACAGCCGATTCTATGGCTACACCTTC	CASSQESVGDSRFYGYTF
TRBV6-5	.	TRBJ1-5	TRBD1	TGTGCCAGCAGTTTGGGACAGGGCAGCAATCAGCCCCAGCATTTT	CASSLGQGSNQPQHF
TRBV2	few	TRBJ2-5	.	TGTGCCAGCATCGGGGCACCACTCCAAGAGACCCAGTACTTC	CASIGAPLQETQYF
TRBV7-2	.	TRBJ2-1	TRBD2	TGTGCCAGCAGCACCCATAGCGGGAGCGTGGGCATTGAGCAGTTCTTC	CASSTHSGSVGIEQFF
TRBV2	.	TRBJ2-1	TRBD2	TGTGCCAGCAGTGGCCTAGCGGGGGACAATGAGCAGTTCTTC	CASSGLAGDNEQFF
TRBV27	few	TRBJ2-5	.	TGTGCCAGCAGTATGTCCGGGACACACAGTAGAGAGACCCAGTACTTC	CASSMSGTHSRETQYF
TRBV5-6	.	TRBJ2-7	TRBD1	TGTGCCAGCAGCCTATGGACAGGGGGGCTTATCTACGAGCAGTACTTC	CASSLWTGGLIYEQYF
TRBV6-5	.	TRBJ2-2	.	TGTGCCAGCAGCTTTGGGACGACCGGGGAGCTGTTTTTT	CASSFGTTGELFF
TRBV7-9	.	TRBJ1-1	.	TGTGCCAGCAGCCCCACGGTGAACACTGAAGCTTTCTTT	CASSPTVNTEAFF
TRBV27	.	TRBJ2-7	.	TGTGCCTGCGGCCGGGGCGGGCAGTACTTC	CACGRGGQYF
TRBV28	few	TRBJ2-1	TRBD2	TGTGCCAGCAGTTCCTGGCAACTAGCGGGAGTTGATGAGCAGTTCTTC	CASSSWQLAGVDEQFF
TRBV25-1	.	TRBJ2-6	.	TGTGCCAGCAGTGGCAGGCTCAACTCTGGGGCCAACGTCCTGACTTTC	CASSGRLNSGANVLTF
TRBV15	.	TRBJ2-4	TRBD2	TGTGCCACCCGAATTTTAGGACTAGAGGGTAACATTCAGTACTTC	CATRILGLEGNIQYF
TRBV4-1	.	TRBJ2-1	.	TGCGCCAGCCTAGATCTAACTCGGGGGGCCCATGAGCAGTTCTTC	CASLDLTRGAHEQFF
TRBV7-3	few	TRBJ2-5	.	TGTGCCAGCAGCTTACAGGGGCCGCAAGAGACCCAGTACTTC	CASSLQGPQETQYF
TRBV5-1	few	TRBJ2-1	TRBD1	TGCGCCAGCAGCTTGTGGGACAGTAAGCAGTTCTTC	CASSLWDSKQFF
TRBV29-1	.	TRBJ2-7	.	TGCAGCGTTGGGCAGGGGTCCGACGAGCAGTACTTC	CSVGQGSDEQYF
TRBV11-2	.	TRBJ2-1	.	TGTGCCAGCAGCCTCAACAATGAGCAGTTCTTC	CASSLNNEQFF
TRBV2	few	TRBJ2-7	.	TGTGCCAGCAGTTACTGGGACACCTACGAGCAGTACTTC	CASSYWDTYEQYF
TRBV4-1	few	TRBJ2-2	TRBD2	TGCGCCAGCAGCCAAGAACAGCGGGGGACCGGGGAGCTGTTTTTT	CASSQEQRGTGELFF
TRBV7-2	few	TRBJ1-1	TRBD1	TGTGCCAGCAGCCCAAAACAGGGGGCGCAGACTGAAGCTTTCTTT	CASSPKQGAQTEAFF
TRBV29-1	few	TRBJ1-2	.	TGCAGCGTTGAGCAGGGTAACTATGGCTACACCTTC	CSVEQGNYGYTF
TRBV6-5	once	TRBJ1-1	.	TGTGCCAGCAGTTACTCGAAACCGCCGGCGAACACTGAAGCTTTCTTT	CASSYSKPPANTEAFF
TRBV7-2	.	TRBJ2-3	.	TGTGCCAGCAGCTTCCTCACAGATACGCAGTATTTT	CASSFLTDTQYF
TRBV6-4	.	TRBJ2-7	TRBD1	TGTGCCAGCAGCCGGGACAGGGGGCTGTGCGAGCAGTACTTC	CASSRDRGLCEQYF
TRBV30	once	TRBJ1-1	TRBD1	TGTGCCTGGAGCGATGATAACAGGGGTACTGAAGCTTTCTTT	CAWSDDNRGTEAFF
TRBV5-6	.	TRBJ2-5	TRBD1	TGTGCCAGCAGCTTAAGGAGGGACAGGGAGGAGACCCAGTACTTC	CASSLRRDREETQYF
TRBV28	.	TRBJ1-5	.	TGTGCCAGCAGTACTACTCAGCCCCAGCATTTT	CASSTTQPQHF
TRBV4-1	.	TRBJ2-7	.	TGCGCCAGCAGCCAAGGGGGGGCAGCATCCTACGAGCAGTACTTC	CASSQGGAASYEQYF
TRBV27	.	TRBJ2-5	TRBD2	TGTGCCAGCAGTTTATCGGGAGGGCCGGCCTTGCAAGAGACCCAGTACTTC	CASSLSGGPALQETQYF
TRBV30	few	TRBJ1-1	.	TGTGCCTGGAGTGTACACGGGAACACTGAAGCTTTCTTT	CAWSVHGNTEAFF
TRBV6-5	few	TRBJ2-3	TRBD2	TGTGCCAGCAGTAGCGGGAGGGACACAGATACGCAGTATTTT	CASSSGRDTDTQYF
TRBV7-9	.	TRBJ2-5	TRBD2	TGTGCCAGCAGCTCGGGACTAGAAAAAGAGACCCAGTACTTC	CASSSGLEKETQYF
TRBV9	.	TRBJ2-2	.	TGTGCCAGCAGCGTAGGGGGTACCGGGGAGCTGTTTTTT	CASSVGGTGELFF